This TCR beta chain was captured by sequencing in a study of metastatic and nonmetastatic thyroid tumors. Whole-study context: For malignant and benign thyroid patients, tumor or nodule tissue and blood were the sources whose repertoires were compared. Findings and caveats of the study: Significantly higher TCR beta diversity was reportedly seen in malignant thyroid tumors than benign nodules, in blood and tumor.

Through MiXCR, TCRdb re-clonotyped the PCR reads. The sample carries more than 35,000 clones, roughly 17% recorded once. Prior to thyroid surgery, none of the patients had received any treatment. On this clone: Its antigen is undetermined.

The germline gives CDR1 LNHDA, CDR2 SQIVND (reference sequence). The CDR3 runs 15 residues. The trim removed 2 bases at V and 3 bases at J, leaving 4 bases unmatched. The clonotype comes from a male donor with papillary thyroid cancer or a benign thyroid nodule (not recorded which). Some clones in this sample may be carry-over from other donors' samples. Sequencing used blood. This chain joins TRBV19 and TRBJ1-5; TRBD1 agrees at 7 bases. The CDR3 region is CASSIPGQVNQPQHF. In DNA, the CDR3 is TGTGCCAGTAGTATACCCGGACAGGTCAATCAGCCCCAGCATTTT. Full variable domain (rest looked up from reference TRBV19 and TRBJ1-5): DGGITQSPKYLFRKEGQNVTLSCEQNLNHDAMYWYRQDPGQGLRLIYYSQIVNDFQKGDIAEGYSVSREKKESFPLTVTSAQKNPTAFYLCASSIPGQVNQPQHFGDGTRLSIL.